This T cell receptor beta chain was sequenced during a study of blood T cell repertoires in COVID-19. Patients from Seattle were sampled longitudinally, starting during active infection. The authors' processing: Nucleated cell counts were estimated from reference gene primer amplification. Sequencing was performed with immunoSEQ multiplex PCR; in TCRdb, only in-frame clones are kept and a portion is missing. The V and J calls and clone size were taken over from that table, and D and trimming were inferred from the DNA. The table lists 50,000 to 70,000 clones, roughly 80% of them singletons. Trimming left V 6 bases short and J 5 bases short, with 13 bases between. This CDR3 region has 14 residues. Germline V CDR1 and CDR2: MNHEY, SVGAGI.

The chain carries TRBV6-5 and TRBJ2-2; D gene ambiguous. This receptor was obtained from an older man with COVID-19, enrolled during active disease. Input material: peripheral blood. CDR3 in amino acids: CASSPPGWTGELFF. The DNA of the CDR3 is TGTGCCAGCAGCCCCCCGGGTTGGACCGGGGAGCTGTTTTTT.